The 2 T cell receptor beta chains below all came from one sample that was sequenced in a study of cytomegalovirus exposure and HLA in healthy donors. Both 60 Vbeta primers and 13 Jbeta primers went into the PCR. Method: immunoSEQ multiplex PCR; TCRdb's copy keeps in-frame clones and lacks some. The table records more than 100,000 clones, around 60% of them present only once. The sequencing input was PBMCs. Receptors were obtained from a man in his forties in good health and CMV-seropositive.

V is TRBV9 and J is TRBJ2-4, with D tentatively TRBD2 (5 bases). The V end lost 3 bases, the J end lost 4 bases, and 14 bases lay between the germline ends. Germline V lookup: CDR1 SGDLS, CDR2 YYNGEE. CDR3 length: 15 amino acids. The CDR3 reads CASSAGKDLKNIQYF. DNA of the CDR3: TGTGCCAGCAGCGCCGGCAAGGACTTAAAAAACATTCAGTACTTC. The full variable domain, completed using reference TRBV9 and TRBJ2-4, is DSGVTQTPKHLITATGQRVTLRCSPRSGDLSVYWYQQSLDQGLQFLIQYYNGEERAKGNILERFSAQQFPDLHSELNLSSLELGDSALYFCASSAGKDLKNIQYFGAGTRLSVL.

This chain uses TRBV7-3 with TRBJ2-1, with D perhaps TRBD2 (6 bases). V shed 1 base and J shed 0 bases, with 10 bases lying between them. The CDR3 covers 16 residues. The germline V gene encodes CDR1 SGHTA and CDR2 FQGTGA. The CDR3 nucleotides read TGTGCCAGCAGCTTAATTTCCGGGAGCTCCTACAATGAGCAGTTCTTC. It translates to CASSLISGSSYNEQFF.